This T cell receptor (beta chain) was sequenced during a study of cytomegalovirus exposure and HLA in healthy donors. Measured with immunoSEQ multiplex PCR; TCRdb has only the in-frame clones, and not every one. The sample comprises about 56,000 clones, roughly 93% of which are singletons, and 4.5% to 6% rests with the top ten. The CDR3 runs to 15 residues. Germline CDR1 reads MNHNS; CDR2 reads SASEGT. V was pared by 2 bases and J by 4 bases, with 3 bases of the junction left unmatched. The source of this sequence is a woman between 18 and 29 years old in good health and CMV-seronegative. Sample: PBMCs. The chain joins TRBV6-1 to TRBJ1-2; 11 nucleotides match TRBD1. The CDR3 region is CASSESGTGGYGYTF. In DNA, the CDR3 is TGTGCCAGCAGTGAATCCGGGACAGGGGGCTATGGCTACACCTTC.